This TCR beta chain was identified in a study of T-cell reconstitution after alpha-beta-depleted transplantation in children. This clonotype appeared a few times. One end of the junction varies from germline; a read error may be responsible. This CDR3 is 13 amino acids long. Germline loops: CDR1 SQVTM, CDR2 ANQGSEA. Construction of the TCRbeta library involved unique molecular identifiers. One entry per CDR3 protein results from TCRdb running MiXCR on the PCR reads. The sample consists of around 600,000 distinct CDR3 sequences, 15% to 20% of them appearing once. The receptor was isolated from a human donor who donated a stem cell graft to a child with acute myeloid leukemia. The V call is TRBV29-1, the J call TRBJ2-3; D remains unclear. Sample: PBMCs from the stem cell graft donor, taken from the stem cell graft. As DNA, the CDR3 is TGCAGCGTCCTACTAAGGCTCACATATACGCAGTATTTT. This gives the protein CSVLLRLTYTQYF.